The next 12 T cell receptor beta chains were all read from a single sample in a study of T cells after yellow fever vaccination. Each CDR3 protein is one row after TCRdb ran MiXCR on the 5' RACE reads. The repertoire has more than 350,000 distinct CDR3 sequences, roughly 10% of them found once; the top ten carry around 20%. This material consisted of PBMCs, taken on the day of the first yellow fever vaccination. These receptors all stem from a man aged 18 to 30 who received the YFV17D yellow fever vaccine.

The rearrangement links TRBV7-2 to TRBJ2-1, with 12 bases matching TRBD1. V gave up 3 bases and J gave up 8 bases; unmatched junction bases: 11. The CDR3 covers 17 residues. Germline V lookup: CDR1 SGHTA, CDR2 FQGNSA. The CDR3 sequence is CASSFPPGTGGGDEQFF. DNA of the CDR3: TGTGCCAGCAGCTTTCCCCCTGGGACAGGGGGCGGGGATGAGCAGTTCTTC.

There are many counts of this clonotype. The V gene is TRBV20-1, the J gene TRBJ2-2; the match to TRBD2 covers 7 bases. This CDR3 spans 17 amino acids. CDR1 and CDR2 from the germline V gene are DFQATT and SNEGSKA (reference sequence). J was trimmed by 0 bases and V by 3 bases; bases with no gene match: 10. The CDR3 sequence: CSASLPGRGSNTGELFF. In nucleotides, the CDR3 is TGCAGTGCTAGCCTTCCGGGGCGGGGGTCGAACACCGGGGAGCTGTTTTTT.

CDR3 residues: CASSIGQGYDTQYF. CDR3 DNA sequence: TGCGCCAGCAGCATCGGACAGGGGTACGATACGCAGTATTTT. The chain joins TRBV5-1 to TRBJ2-3; 9 nucleotides match TRBD1. There are 14 residues in the CDR3. J lost 6 bases, V lost 4 bases, and 6 bases had no gene match. Germline CDR1 is SGHRS and CDR2 is YFSETQ. Full variable domain (outside the CDR3, taken from reference TRBV5-1 and TRBJ2-3): KAGVTQTPRYLIKTRGQQVTLSCSPISGHRSVSWYQQTPGQGLQFLFEYFSETQRNKGNFPGRFSGRQFSNSRSEMNVSTLELGDSALYLCASSIGQGYDTQYFGPGTRLTVL.

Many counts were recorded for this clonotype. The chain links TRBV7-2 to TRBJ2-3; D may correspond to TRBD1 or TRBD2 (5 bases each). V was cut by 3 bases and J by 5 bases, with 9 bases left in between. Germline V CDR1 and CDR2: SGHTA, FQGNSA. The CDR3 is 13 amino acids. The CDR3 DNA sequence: TGTGCCAGCAGCTTTCGGGGCGGAGATACGCAGTATTTT. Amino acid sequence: CASSFRGGDTQYF.

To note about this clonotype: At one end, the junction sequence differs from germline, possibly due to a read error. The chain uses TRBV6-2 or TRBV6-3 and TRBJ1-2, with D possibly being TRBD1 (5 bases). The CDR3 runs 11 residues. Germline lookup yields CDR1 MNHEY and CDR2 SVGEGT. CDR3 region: CASSPSRGYIF. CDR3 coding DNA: TGTGCCAGCAGCCCCTCAAGGGGCTACATCTTC.

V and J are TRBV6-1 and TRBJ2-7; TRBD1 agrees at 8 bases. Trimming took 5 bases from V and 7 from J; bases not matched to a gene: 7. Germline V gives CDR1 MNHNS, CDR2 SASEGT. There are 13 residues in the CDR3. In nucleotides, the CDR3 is TGTGCCAGCAGTCTCAGGGGGCGGGATGAGCAGTACTTC. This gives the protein CASSLRGRDEQYF.

The CDR3 region is CASSQCYRNEQFF. DNA for the CDR3: TGCGCCAGCAGCCAATGCTACCGAAATGAGCAGTTCTTC. This sequence joins TRBV4-3 and TRBJ2-1; D not resolved. Germline CDR1 and CDR2: LGHNA and YSLEER. CDR3 length equals 13 residues. The V and J ends lost 2 bases and 7 bases respectively, with 9 bases between them.

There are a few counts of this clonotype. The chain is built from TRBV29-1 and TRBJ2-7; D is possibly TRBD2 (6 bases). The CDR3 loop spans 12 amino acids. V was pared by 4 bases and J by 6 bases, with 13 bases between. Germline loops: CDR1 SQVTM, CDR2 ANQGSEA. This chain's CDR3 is CSVVGGFGEQYV. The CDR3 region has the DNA TGCAGCGTTGTCGGAGGGTTCGGCGAGCAGTACGTC.

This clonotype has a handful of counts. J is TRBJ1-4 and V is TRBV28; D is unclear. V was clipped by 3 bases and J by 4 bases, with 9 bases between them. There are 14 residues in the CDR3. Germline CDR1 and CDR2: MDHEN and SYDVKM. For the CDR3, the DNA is TGTGCCAGCAGTTTCAGGCAGCTTAATGAAAAACTGTTTTTT. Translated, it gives CASSFRQLNEKLFF.

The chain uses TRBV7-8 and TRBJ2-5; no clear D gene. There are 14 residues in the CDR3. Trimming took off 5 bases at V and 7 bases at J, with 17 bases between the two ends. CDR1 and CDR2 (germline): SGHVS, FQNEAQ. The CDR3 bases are TGTGCCAGCAGCCCCCGTACGGACCGTGGGACCCAGTACTTC. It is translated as CASSPRTDRGTQYF. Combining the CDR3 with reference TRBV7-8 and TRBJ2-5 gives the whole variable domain GAGVSQSPRYKVAKRGQDVALRCDPISGHVSLFWYQQALGQGPEFLTYFQNEAQLDKSGLPSDRFFAERPEGSVSTLKIQRTQQEDSAVYLCASSPRTDRGTQYFGPGTRLLVL.

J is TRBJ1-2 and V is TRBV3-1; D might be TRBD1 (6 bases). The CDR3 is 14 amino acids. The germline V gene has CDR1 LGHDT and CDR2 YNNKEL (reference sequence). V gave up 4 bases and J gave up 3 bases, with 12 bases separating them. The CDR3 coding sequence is TGTGCCAGCAGCCCCTGGGGGGGCGACTATGGCTACACCTTC. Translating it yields CASSPWGGDYGYTF.

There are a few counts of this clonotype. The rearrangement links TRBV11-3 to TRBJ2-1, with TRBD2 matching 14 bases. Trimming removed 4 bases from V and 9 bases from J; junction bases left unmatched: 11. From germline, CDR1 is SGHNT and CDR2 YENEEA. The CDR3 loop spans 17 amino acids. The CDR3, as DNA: TGTGCCAGCAGCTCCCAGACTAGCGGGGGGGCCCTGGGTGAGCAGTTCTTC. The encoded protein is CASSSQTSGGALGEQFF.